This T cell receptor beta chain comes out of a study of T cell clonotyping in hematopoietic cell transplantation. Profiled with immunoSEQ multiplex PCR; TCRdb holds only in-frame clones, not every one. The sample shows about 17,000 clones, over 90% of them seen only once. V shed 10 bases and J 4 bases; nucleotides not matched to a gene: 8. The CDR3 extends over 14 amino acids. Germline-derived CDR1 and CDR2 are LNHDA and SQIVND (reference sequence). The chain recombines TRBV19 with TRBJ2-2; 8 nucleotides agree with TRBD1. The sequence came from a man aged 35 to 55 in good health. Some clones in this sample may be carry-over from other donors' samples. The sequencing sample was made of peripheral blood mononuclear cells. The CDR3: CATPDRASTGELFF. CDR3 nucleotides: TGTGCCACTCCGGACAGGGCATCCACCGGGGAGCTGTTTTTT.